Each of the 7 T cell receptor beta chains below was sequenced from the same sample in a study of T cells in Graves' hyperthyroidism and ophthalmopathy. The source material, RNA transcripts, was used to amplify TCR beta CDR3 regions. Carried out on the TCR CDR3, a first-round RT-PCR used the HTBI primer set. TCRdb re-derived calls from the multiplex PCR reads in MiXCR, one entry per CDR3 protein. The data hold about 640,000 distinct CDR3 sequences, with 20% to 25% observed a single time. Sequencing used blood. Source of these receptors: a man aged 30 to 45 with Graves' ophthalmopathy.

This clonotype appeared many times. This chain uses TRBV20-1 with TRBJ2-1, with 15 nucleotides matching TRBD2. V dropped 6 bases and J dropped 7; count of bases not matched to a gene: 4. Germline assignment: CDR1 DFQATT and CDR2 SNEGSKA (reference sequence). This CDR3 spans 14 amino acids. The CDR3: CSAKGTSGRNEQFF. The DNA for the CDR3 is TGCAGTGCAAAAGGGACTAGCGGGAGGAATGAGCAGTTCTTC.

This clonotype was found once. The chain has TRBV10-3 and TRBJ1-6, with 8 bases aligning to TRBD1. With 2 bases clipped from V and 6 bases from J, the junction kept 3 bases outside the gene matches. The CDR3 extends over 15 amino acids. The V gene's germline CDR1 is ENHRY and CDR2 SYGVKD. Written as DNA, the CDR3 is TGTGCCATCAGTGAGGGGGGGACAGGTAATTCACCCCTCCACTTT. Translation gives CAISEGGTGNSPLHF.

The chain is built from TRBV6-1 and TRBJ2-3, with 11 bases matching TRBD2. Germline V gene data show CDR1 as MNHNS and CDR2 as SASEGT. The V segment lost 2 bases and the J segment 2 bases; nucleotides outside the gene matches: 6. The CDR3 length is 17 residues. The CDR3 sequence is CASSELGTSGFTDTQYF. In nucleotides, the CDR3 is TGTGCCAGCAGTGAACTAGGGACTAGCGGATTCACAGATACGCAGTATTTT.

The V call is TRBV6-1, the J call TRBJ2-5; no reliable D call. CDR3 length: 18 residues. Germline lookup yields CDR1 MNHNS and CDR2 SASEGT. Deletions cut 0 bases from V and 4 bases from J, with 21 bases between. The CDR3 sequence: CASSEALRVVTVRETQYF. CDR3 sequence (DNA): TGTGCCAGCAGTGAAGCGCTAAGGGTTGTAACGGTACGAGAGACCCAGTACTTC.

At least ten counts were recorded for this clonotype. The J gene is TRBJ1-1, the V gene TRBV20-1, with 9 bases lining up with TRBD1. J was trimmed by 4 bases and V by 3 bases; bases with no gene match: 6. CDR3 length: 14 residues. Germline V gene data show CDR1 as DFQATT and CDR2 as SNEGSKA (reference sequence). CDR3 region: CSARDRGEGTEAFF. The CDR3 nucleotides are TGCAGTGCTAGGGACAGGGGTGAAGGCACTGAAGCTTTCTTT.

This clonotype was seen only a few times. The rearrangement joins TRBV4-1 to TRBJ2-1, with 14 positions matching TRBD2. Germline CDR1 is MGHRA and CDR2 is YSYEKL. V was pared by 0 bases and J by 7 bases, with 11 bases of the junction left unmatched. This CDR3 is 19 amino acids long. The chain's CDR3 is CASSQDSVTSGRARNEQFF. DNA of the CDR3: TGCGCCAGCAGCCAAGATTCCGTGACTAGCGGGAGGGCCCGGAATGAGCAGTTCTTC.

This clonotype was seen many times. The CDR3 sequence: CASSPGGDNEQFF. In DNA, the CDR3 is TGCGCCAGCAGTCCCGGGGGAGACAATGAGCAGTTCTTC. The rearrangement joins TRBV5-1 to TRBJ2-1, with a tentative D call TRBD2 (6 bases). Trimming removed 5 bases at V and 5 bases at J, with 11 bases between. Germline V gene sequence: CDR1 SGHRS, CDR2 YFSETQ. The CDR3 is made up of 13 amino acids.